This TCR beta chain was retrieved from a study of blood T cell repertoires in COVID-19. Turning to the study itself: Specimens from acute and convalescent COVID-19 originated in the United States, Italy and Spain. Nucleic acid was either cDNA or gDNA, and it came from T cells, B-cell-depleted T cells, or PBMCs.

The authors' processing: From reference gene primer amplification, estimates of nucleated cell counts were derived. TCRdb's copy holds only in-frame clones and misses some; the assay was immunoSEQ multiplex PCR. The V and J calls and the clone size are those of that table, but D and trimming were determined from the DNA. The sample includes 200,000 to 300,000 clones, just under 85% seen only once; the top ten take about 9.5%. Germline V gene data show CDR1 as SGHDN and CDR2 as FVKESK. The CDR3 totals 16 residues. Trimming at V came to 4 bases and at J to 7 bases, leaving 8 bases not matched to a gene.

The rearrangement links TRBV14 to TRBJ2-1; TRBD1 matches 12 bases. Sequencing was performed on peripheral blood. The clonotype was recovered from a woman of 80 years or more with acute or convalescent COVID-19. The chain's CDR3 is CASSPSGQGAGNEQFF. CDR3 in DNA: TGTGCCAGCAGCCCTTCGGGACAGGGGGCCGGTAATGAGCAGTTCTTC.